This TCR beta chain was documented in a study of response to subunit inactivated influenza vaccine. General study results and limits: After each seasonal influenza vaccination, few new T cells are recruited, the authors suggested.

A single record per CDR3 protein comes from TCRdb applying MiXCR to the RT-PCR reads. This table has around 520,000 distinct CDR3 sequences, approximately 10% appearing once. In its sample, this clonotype was seen a few times. What it binds is unknown. The clonotype comes from a man between 45 and 60 years old who received an inactivated influenza vaccine. Sequenced material: PBMCs from blood, taken on the day of vaccination.

The CDR3 region has the DNA TGCAGTACGAGGGGTCCGACGAGCACCGGGGAGCTGTTTTTT. Amino acids: CSTRGPTSTGELFF. The V call is TRBV20-1, the J call TRBJ2-2; D is perhaps TRBD1 or TRBD2 (5 bases each). This CDR3 has 14 amino acids. V shed 8 bases and J shed 4 bases, with 17 bases lying between them. Looked up from germline, CDR1 is DFQATT and CDR2 is SNEGSKA (reference sequence).